This entry lists 17 T cell receptor beta chains sequenced from one sample in a study of blood T cell repertoires in COVID-19. TCRdb's table, derived via immunoSEQ multiplex PCR, lists solely in-frame clones and lacks some. The table includes around 70,000 clones, about four fifths detected once. The sequencing sample was made of peripheral blood. All receptors derive from a man aged 65-85 years who had recovered from COVID-19.

The CDR3 nucleotides read TGTGCCAGCAGCCCCAACAGTCATAATTCACCCCTCCACTTT. Amino acid sequence: CASSPNSHNSPLHF. The V and J genes are TRBV7-8 and TRBJ1-6; no clear D. The germline V gene encodes CDR1 SGHVS and CDR2 FQNEAQ. V was clipped by 5 bases and J by 5 bases, with 10 bases between them. CDR3 size: 14 residues.

The J gene is TRBJ1-1, the V gene TRBV7-9; 7 nucleotides line up with TRBD1. In germline, CDR1 is SEHNR, CDR2 FQNEAQ (reference sequence). This CDR3 is built from 15 residues. After removal of 1 base from V and 7 bases from J, the junction contained 9 bases not matched to a gene. The CDR3 bases are TGTGCCAGCAGCTTAGGAGGTTCGAGGGGGCTTGAAGCTTTCTTT. Translation gives CASSLGGSRGLEAFF.

The V call is TRBV6-5, the J call TRBJ1-3; no clear D gene. Trimming cost V 10 bases and J 0 bases, with 10 bases left between them. Germline values: CDR1 MNHEY, CDR2 SVGAGI. The CDR3 runs to 13 residues. In DNA form, the CDR3 reads TGTGCCACCCGACGGAGCTCTGGAAACACCATATATTTT. Protein sequence: CATRRSSGNTIYF.

This clone was observed once. This chain connects TRBV6-6 to TRBJ2-3; a possible D gene is TRBD2 (5 bases). The CDR3 covers 11 residues. V was pared by 10 bases and J by 6 bases, with 11 bases between. Germline V lookup: CDR1 MNHNY, CDR2 SVGAGI (reference sequence). As DNA, the CDR3 is TGTGCCACCAGACTAACGGATACGCAGTATTTT. This gives the protein CATRLTDTQYF.

This clone was seen only a few times. This chain links TRBV3-1 (or the pseudogene TRBV3-2) with TRBJ1-5; D might be TRBD1 (5 bases). The germline V gene encodes CDR1 LGHDT and CDR2 YNNKEL (reference sequence). The CDR3 is made up of 13 amino acids. V dropped 5 bases and J dropped 7 bases, with 12 bases sitting between them. CDR3 in amino acids: CASSSYSGQPQHF. CDR3 bases: TGTGCCAGCAGCTCTTACTCAGGGCAGCCCCAGCATTTT.

The rearrangement links TRBV10-2 to TRBJ2-6, with 7 bases fitting TRBD1. Germline lookup yields CDR1 WSHSY and CDR2 SAAADI. The CDR3 runs 19 residues. The ends lost 2 bases at V and 0 bases at J; junction bases unmatched: 10. CDR3 in amino acids: CASSEPRDRSSSGANVLTF. In DNA form, the CDR3 reads TGCGCCAGCAGTGAGCCTAGGGACAGATCGAGCTCTGGGGCCAACGTCCTGACTTTC.

This chain uses TRBV4-3 with TRBJ2-6; D might be TRBD1 (6 bases). Germline CDR1 and CDR2: LGHNA and YSLEER. V was cut by 1 base and J by 4 bases, with 8 bases left in between. The CDR3 contains 15 residues. The CDR3 DNA is TGCGCCAGCAGCCAAGGGGGGCTCGGGGCCAACGTCCTGACTTTC. Amino acids: CASSQGGLGANVLTF.

This CDR3 reads CASSIGRGRDYEQYF. The CDR3, as DNA: TGTGCCAGCAGCATCGGCCGGGGGAGAGACTACGAGCAGTACTTC. The genes are TRBV14 and TRBJ2-7; tentatively, D is TRBD2 (6 bases). V was trimmed by 5 bases and J by 3 bases, leaving 17 bases between them. The CDR3 runs to 15 residues. Per germline, CDR1 SGHDN and CDR2 FVKESK.

The rearrangement uses TRBV7-2 and TRBJ2-7; 12 bases match TRBD2. With 5 bases clipped from V and 9 bases from J, the junction kept 5 bases outside the gene matches. Germline loops: CDR1 SGHTA, CDR2 FQGNSA. The length of the CDR3 is 13 residues. This CDR3 is CASSRLAGEGQYF. As DNA, the CDR3 is TGTGCCAGCAGCCGACTAGCGGGAGAGGGGCAGTACTTC.

J is TRBJ2-3 and V is TRBV4-2; TRBD2 is a possible D gene (6 bases). Germline V CDR1 and CDR2: LGHNA, YNFKEQ. V shed 0 bases and J shed 5 bases, with 15 bases lying between them. CDR3 size: 16 residues. The CDR3 DNA reads as TGTGCCAGCAGCCAAGAAGGCAGACTAGGCCTAGATACGCAGTATTTT. It is translated as CASSQEGRLGLDTQYF.

The rearrangement links TRBV7-9 to TRBJ2-7, with 7 bases identical to TRBD1. This CDR3 is built from 15 residues. J was trimmed by 3 bases and V by 1 base; bases with no gene match: 6. The germline gives CDR1 SEHNR, CDR2 FQNEAQ (reference sequence). The CDR3 nucleotides read TGTGCCAGCAGCTTAGAGTCGCAGGGGGACTACGAGCAGTACTTC. It encodes CASSLESQGDYEQYF.

The chain combines TRBV7-3 with TRBJ2-1; D is perhaps TRBD1 (8 bases). Germline lookup yields CDR1 SGHTA and CDR2 FQGTGA. CDR3 length equals 15 residues. The V and J ends lost 5 bases and 8 bases respectively, with 19 bases between them. Here the CDR3 reads CASSPQGGFLDEQFF. The CDR3 nucleotides read TGTGCCAGCAGCCCACAGGGGGGGTTTTTGGATGAGCAGTTCTTC.

This chain links TRBV24-1 with TRBJ2-7; 7 nucleotides agree with TRBD1. The CDR3 has 14 amino acids. Germline CDR1 is KGHDR and CDR2 is SFDVKD. With V trimmed by 3 bases and J by 5 bases, 6 bases remained unmatched. CDR3 coding DNA: TGTGCCACCAGTGATCCCGACAGGGCGGACGAGCAGTACTTC. This codes for CATSDPDRADEQYF.

This chain joins TRBV20-1 and TRBJ2-5; TRBD1 matches 9 bases. The CDR3 loop spans 16 amino acids. V gave up 3 bases and J gave up 4 bases; unmatched junction bases: 12. CDR1 and CDR2 (germline): DFQATT, SNEGSKA (reference sequence). This CDR3 is CSASRGGTGSGETQYF. The CDR3 nucleotides read TGCAGTGCTAGTCGGGGCGGGACAGGGTCTGGAGAGACCCAGTACTTC.

The chain employs TRBV7-8 and TRBJ2-7; tentative D call: TRBD1 (6 bases). Germline V lookup: CDR1 SGHVS, CDR2 FQNEAQ. Trimming removed 2 bases from V and 2 bases from J, with 10 bases in between. The CDR3 extends over 14 amino acids. CDR3 sequence reads: CASSLNTGPYEQYF. CDR3 DNA: TGTGCCAGCAGCTTAAACACAGGGCCCTACGAGCAGTACTTC.

The gene calls are TRBV3-1 (or the pseudogene TRBV3-2) and TRBJ2-7; D is ambiguous. The germline CDR1 and CDR2 sequences are LGHDT and YNNKEL (reference sequence). V was cut by 2 bases and J by 6 bases, with 8 bases left in between. This CDR3 has 12 residues. The CDR3 bases are TGTGCCAGCAGCCAACACCCGCGCGAGCAGTACTTC. This sequence encodes CASSQHPREQYF.

The chain is built from TRBV11-2 and TRBJ2-7, with 10 nucleotides matching TRBD1. The junction had 4 bases not matched to a gene; V was cut back by 5 bases and J by 3 bases. Germline V lookup: CDR1 SGHAT, CDR2 FQNNGV. The CDR3 contains 14 residues. CDR3: CASSTGTGVYEQYF. The CDR3 bases are TGTGCCAGCAGCACCGGGACAGGGGTCTACGAGCAGTACTTC. The full variable domain, completed using reference TRBV11-2 and TRBJ2-7, is EAGVAQSPRYKIIEKRQSVAFWCNPISGHATLYWYQQILGQGPKLLIQFQNNGVVDDSQLPKDRFSAERLKGVDSTLKIQPAKLEDSAVYLCASSTGTGVYEQYFGPGTRLTVT.